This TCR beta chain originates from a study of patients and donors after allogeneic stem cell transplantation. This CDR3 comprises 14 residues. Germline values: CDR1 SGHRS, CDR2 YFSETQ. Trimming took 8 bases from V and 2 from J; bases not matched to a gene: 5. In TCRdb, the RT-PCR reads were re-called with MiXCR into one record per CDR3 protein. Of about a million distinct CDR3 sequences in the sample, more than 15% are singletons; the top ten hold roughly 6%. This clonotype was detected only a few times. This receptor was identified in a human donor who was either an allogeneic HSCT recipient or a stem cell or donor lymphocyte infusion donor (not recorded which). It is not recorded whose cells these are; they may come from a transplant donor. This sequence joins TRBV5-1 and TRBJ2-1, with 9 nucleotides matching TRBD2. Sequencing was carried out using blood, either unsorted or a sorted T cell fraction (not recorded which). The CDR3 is CASGTSQTYNEQFF. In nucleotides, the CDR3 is TGCGCCAGTGGGACTAGCCAGACCTACAATGAGCAGTTCTTC. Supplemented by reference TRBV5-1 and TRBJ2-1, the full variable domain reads KAGVTQTPRYLIKTRGQQVTLSCSPISGHRSVSWYQQTPGQGLQFLFEYFSETQRNKGNFPGRFSGRQFSNSRSEMNVSTLELGDSALYLCASGTSQTYNEQFFGPGTRLTVL.